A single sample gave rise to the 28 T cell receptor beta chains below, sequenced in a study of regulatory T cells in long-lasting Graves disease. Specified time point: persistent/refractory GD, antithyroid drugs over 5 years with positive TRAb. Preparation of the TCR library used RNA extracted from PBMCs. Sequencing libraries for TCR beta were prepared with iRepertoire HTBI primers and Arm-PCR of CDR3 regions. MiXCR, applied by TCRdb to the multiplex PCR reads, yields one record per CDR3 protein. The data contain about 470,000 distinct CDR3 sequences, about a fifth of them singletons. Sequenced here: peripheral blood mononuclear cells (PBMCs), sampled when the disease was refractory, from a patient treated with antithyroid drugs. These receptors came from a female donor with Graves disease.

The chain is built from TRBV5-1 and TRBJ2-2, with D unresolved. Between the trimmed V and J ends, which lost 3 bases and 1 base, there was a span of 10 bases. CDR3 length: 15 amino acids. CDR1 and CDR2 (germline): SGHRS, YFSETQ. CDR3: CASSSGTLNTGELFF. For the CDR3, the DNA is TGCGCCAGCAGCTCGGGCACCCTGAACACCGGGGAGCTGTTTTTT.

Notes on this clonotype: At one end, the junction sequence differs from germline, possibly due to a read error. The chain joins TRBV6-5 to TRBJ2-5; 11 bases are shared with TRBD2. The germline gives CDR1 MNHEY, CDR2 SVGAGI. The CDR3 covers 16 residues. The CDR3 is CASSSPRTSGGGTRYF. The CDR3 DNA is TGTGCCAGCAGTTCCCCTAGAACTAGCGGGGGTGGGACCCGGTACTTC.

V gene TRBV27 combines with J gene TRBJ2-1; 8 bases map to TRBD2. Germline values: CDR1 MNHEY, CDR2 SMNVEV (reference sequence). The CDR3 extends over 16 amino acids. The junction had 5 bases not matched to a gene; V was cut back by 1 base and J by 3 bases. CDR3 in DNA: TGTGCCAGCAGTTTATATGATAGCGGGAACTACAATGAGCAGTTCTTC. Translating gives CASSLYDSGNYNEQFF.

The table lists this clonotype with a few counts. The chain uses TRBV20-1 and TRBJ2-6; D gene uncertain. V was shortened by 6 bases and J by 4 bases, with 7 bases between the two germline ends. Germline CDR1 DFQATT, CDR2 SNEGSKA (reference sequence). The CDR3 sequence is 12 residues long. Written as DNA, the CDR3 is TGCAGTGCACTGAGAGGGGCCAACGTCCTGACTTTC. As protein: CSALRGANVLTF.

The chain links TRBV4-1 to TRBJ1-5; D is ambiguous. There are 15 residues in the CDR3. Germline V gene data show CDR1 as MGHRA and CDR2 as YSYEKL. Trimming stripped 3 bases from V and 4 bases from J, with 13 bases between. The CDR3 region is CASSQSIGLNQPQHF. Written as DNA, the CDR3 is TGCGCCAGCAGCCAGAGCATAGGCTTGAATCAGCCCCAGCATTTT.

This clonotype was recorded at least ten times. The CDR3, as DNA: TGTGCCAGCAGCGTAGCAGGGGCTGAGGAGACCCAGTACTTC. The encoded protein is CASSVAGAEETQYF. The chain carries TRBV12-3 or TRBV12-4 and TRBJ2-5; D is perhaps TRBD1 (6 bases). The V and J ends lost 6 bases and 5 bases respectively, with 16 bases between them. The CDR3 consists of 14 residues.

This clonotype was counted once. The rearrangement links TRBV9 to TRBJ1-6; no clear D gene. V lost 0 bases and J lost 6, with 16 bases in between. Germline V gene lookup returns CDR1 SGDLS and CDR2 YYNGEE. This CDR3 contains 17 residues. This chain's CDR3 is CASSVEMMVGLNSPLHF. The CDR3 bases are TGTGCCAGCAGCGTAGAGATGATGGTGGGCCTTAATTCACCCCTCCACTTT.

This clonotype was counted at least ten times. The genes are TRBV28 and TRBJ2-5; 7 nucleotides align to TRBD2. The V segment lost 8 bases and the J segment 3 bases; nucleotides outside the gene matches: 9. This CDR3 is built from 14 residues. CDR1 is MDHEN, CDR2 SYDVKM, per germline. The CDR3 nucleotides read TGTGCCAGCCGCTTGAGGACTAGGGAAGAGACCCAGTACTTC. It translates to CASRLRTREETQYF.

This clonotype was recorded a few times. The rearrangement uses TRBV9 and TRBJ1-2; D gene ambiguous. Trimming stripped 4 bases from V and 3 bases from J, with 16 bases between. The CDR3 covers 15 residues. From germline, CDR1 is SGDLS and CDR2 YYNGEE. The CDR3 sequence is CASSPREMTYYGYTF. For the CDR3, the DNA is TGTGCCAGCAGCCCCCGGGAGATGACTTACTATGGCTACACCTTC.

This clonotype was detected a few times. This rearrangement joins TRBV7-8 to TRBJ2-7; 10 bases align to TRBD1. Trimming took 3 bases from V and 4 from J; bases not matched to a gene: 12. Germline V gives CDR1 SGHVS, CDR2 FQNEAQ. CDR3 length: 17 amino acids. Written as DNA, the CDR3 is TGTGCCAGCAGCTTGAGTGGGACAGGGGAGGTCGGGTACGAGCAGTACTTC. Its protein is CASSLSGTGEVGYEQYF. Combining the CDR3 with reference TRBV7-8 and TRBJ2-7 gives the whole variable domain GAGVSQSPRYKVAKRGQDVALRCDPISGHVSLFWYQQALGQGPEFLTYFQNEAQLDKSGLPSDRFFAERPEGSVSTLKIQRTQQEDSAVYLCASSLSGTGEVGYEQYFGPGTRLTVT.

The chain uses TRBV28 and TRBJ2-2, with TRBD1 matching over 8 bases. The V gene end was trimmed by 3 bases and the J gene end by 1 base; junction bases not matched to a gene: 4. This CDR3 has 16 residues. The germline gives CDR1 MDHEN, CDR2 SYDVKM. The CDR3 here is CASSFPGTGNTGELFF. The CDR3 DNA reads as TGTGCCAGCAGTTTCCCCGGGACAGGGAACACCGGGGAGCTGTTTTTT. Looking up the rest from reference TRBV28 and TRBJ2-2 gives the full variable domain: DVKVTQSSRYLVKRTGEKVFLECVQDMDHENMFWYRQDPGLGLRLIYFSYDVKMKEKGDIPEGYSVSREKKERFSLILESASTNQTSMYLCASSFPGTGNTGELFFGEGSRLTVL.

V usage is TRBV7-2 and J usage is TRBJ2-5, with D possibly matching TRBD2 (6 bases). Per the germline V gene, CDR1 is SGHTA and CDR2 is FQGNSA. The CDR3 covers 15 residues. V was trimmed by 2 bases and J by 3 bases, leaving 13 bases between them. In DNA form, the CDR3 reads TGTGCCAGCAGCTTATCCGGGGGTGAGGAAGAGACCCAGTACTTC. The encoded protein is CASSLSGGEEETQYF.

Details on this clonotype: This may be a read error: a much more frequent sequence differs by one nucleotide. The CDR3 is CATSRVGRVTYERYF. CDR3 sequence (DNA): TGTGCCACCAGCAGAGTGGGCAGGGTCACCTACGAGCGGTACTTC. The chain is built from TRBV24-1 and TRBJ2-7, with TRBD1 as a possible D gene (5 bases). This CDR3 is 15 amino acids long. Germline-derived CDR1 and CDR2 are KGHDR and SFDVKD.

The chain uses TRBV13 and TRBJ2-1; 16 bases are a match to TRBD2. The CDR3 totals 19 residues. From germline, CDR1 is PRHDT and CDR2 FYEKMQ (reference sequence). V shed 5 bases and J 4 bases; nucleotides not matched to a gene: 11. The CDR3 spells CASSPAPGLAGGSYNEQFF. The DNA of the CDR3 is TGTGCCAGCAGCCCTGCTCCGGGACTAGCGGGGGGGAGTTACAATGAGCAGTTCTTC.

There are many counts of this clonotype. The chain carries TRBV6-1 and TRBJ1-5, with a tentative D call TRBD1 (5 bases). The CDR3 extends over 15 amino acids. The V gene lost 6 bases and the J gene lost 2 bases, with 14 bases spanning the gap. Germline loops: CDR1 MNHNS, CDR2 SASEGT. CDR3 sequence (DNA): TGTGCCAGCAGCCCCGGGGGGATCGGCAATCAGCCCCAGCATTTT. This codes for CASSPGGIGNQPQHF.

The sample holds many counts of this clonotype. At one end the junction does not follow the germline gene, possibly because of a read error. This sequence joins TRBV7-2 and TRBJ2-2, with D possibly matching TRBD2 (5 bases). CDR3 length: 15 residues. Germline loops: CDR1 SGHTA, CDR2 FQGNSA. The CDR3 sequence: CASSLASANTGELFF. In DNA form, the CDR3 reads TGTGCCAGCAGCCTAGCCAGCGCGAACACCGGGGAGCTGTTTTTT. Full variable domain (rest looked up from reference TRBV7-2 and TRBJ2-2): GAGVSQSPSNKVTEKGKDVELRCDPISGHTALYWYRQSLGQGLEFLIYFQGNSAPDKSGLPSDRFSAERTGGSVSTLTIQRTQQEDSAVYLCASSLASANTGELFFGEGSRLTVL.

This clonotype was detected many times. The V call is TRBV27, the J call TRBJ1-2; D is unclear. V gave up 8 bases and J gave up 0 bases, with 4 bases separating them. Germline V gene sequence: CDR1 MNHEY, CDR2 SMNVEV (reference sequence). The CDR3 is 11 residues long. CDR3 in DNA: TGTGCCAGCCGGTCTAACTATGGCTACACCTTC. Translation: CASRSNYGYTF.

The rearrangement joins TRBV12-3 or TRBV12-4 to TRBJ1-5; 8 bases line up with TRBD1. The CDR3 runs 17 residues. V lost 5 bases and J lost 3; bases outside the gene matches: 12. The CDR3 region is CASSPFIGTGDNQPQHF. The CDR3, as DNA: TGTGCCAGCAGTCCATTCATAGGGACAGGAGACAATCAGCCCCAGCATTTT.

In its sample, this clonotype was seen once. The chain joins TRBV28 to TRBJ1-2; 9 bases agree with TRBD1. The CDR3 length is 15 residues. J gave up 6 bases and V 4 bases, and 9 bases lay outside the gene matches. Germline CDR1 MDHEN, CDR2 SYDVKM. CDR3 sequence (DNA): TGTGCCAGCAGTTCCGGGACAGGGCAGAAGAATGGCTACACCTTC. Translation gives CASSSGTGQKNGYTF.

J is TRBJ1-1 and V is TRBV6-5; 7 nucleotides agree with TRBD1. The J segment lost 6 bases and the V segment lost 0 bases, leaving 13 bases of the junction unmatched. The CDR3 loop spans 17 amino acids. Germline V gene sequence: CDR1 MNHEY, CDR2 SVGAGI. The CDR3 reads CASSYSRIQGWGAEAFF. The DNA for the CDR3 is TGTGCCAGCAGTTACTCGAGGATACAGGGGTGGGGTGCTGAAGCTTTCTTT.

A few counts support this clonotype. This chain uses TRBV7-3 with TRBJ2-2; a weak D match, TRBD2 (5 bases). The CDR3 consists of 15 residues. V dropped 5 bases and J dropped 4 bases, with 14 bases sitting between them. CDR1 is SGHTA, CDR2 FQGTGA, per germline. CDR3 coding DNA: TGTGCCAGCAGCCTCGGGCGGGCCAGCACCGGGGAGCTGTTTTTT. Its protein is CASSLGRASTGELFF.

CDR3 protein: CAWSVGTGASRVEQYF. As DNA, the CDR3 is TGTGCCTGGAGTGTTGGGACAGGGGCGTCTAGGGTCGAGCAGTACTTC. This chain connects TRBV30 to TRBJ2-7; 10 bases align to TRBD1. The CDR3 has 16 amino acids. Germline V gene lookup returns CDR1 GTSNPN and CDR2 SVGIG (reference sequence). V trimming: 0 bases; J trimming: 6 bases; junction bases outside the gene matches: 11.

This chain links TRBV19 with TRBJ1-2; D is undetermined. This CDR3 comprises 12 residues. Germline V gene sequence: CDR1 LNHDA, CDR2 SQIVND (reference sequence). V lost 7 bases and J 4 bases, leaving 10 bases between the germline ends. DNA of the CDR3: TGTGCCAGTACCCCCGGGTTCTATGGCTACACCTTC. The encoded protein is CASTPGFYGYTF.

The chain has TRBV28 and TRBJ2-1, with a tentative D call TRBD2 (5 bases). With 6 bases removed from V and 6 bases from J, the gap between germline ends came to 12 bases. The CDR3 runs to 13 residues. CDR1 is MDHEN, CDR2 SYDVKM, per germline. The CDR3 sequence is CASRQREFNEQFF. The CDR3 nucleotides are TGTGCCAGCAGGCAGAGGGAGTTCAATGAGCAGTTCTTC.

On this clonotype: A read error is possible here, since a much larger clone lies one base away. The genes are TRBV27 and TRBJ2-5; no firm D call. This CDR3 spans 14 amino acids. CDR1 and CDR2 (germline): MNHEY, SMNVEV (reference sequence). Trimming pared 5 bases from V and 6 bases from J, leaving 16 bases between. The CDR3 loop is CASSVPKLSKTQYF. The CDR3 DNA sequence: TGTGCCAGCAGTGTCCCCAAGTTGTCAAAGACCCAGTACTTC.

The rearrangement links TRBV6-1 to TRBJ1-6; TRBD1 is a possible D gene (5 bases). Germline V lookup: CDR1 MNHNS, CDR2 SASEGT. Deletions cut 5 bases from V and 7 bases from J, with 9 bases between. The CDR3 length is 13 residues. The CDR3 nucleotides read TGTGCCAGCAGTAACGCAGGGAATTCACCCCTCCACTTT. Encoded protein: CASSNAGNSPLHF.

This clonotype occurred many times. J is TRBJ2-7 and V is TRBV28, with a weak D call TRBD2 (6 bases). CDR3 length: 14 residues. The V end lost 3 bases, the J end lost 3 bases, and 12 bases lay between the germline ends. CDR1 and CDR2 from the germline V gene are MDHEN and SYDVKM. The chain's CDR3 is CASSFSSGDYEQYF. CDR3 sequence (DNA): TGTGCCAGCAGTTTCAGTAGCGGAGACTACGAGCAGTACTTC.

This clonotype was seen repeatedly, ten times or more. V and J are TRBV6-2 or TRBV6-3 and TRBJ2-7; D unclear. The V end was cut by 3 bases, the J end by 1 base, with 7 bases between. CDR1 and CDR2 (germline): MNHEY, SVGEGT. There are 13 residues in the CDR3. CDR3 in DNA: TGTGCCAGCAGTTATGGGGTATCCTACGAGCAGTACTTC. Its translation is CASSYGVSYEQYF.